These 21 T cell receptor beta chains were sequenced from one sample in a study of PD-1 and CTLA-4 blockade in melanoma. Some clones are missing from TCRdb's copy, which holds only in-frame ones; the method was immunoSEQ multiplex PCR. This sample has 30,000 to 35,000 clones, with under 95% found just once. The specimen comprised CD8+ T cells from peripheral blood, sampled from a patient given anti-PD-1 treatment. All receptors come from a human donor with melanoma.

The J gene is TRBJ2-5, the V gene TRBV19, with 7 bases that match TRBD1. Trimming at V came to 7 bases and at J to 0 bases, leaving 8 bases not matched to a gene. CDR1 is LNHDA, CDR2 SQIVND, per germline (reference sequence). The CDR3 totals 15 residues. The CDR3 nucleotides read TGTGCCAGTACCCCGACAGGGCGAGACCAAGAGACCCAGTACTTC. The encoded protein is CASTPTGRDQETQYF.

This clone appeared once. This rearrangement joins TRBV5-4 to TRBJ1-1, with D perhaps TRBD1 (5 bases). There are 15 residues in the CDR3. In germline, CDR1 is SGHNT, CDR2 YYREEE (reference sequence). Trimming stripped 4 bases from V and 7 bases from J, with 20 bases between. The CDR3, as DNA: TGTGCCAGCAGCCCGGAACCGGGACGCCTGGTTGAAGCTTTCTTT. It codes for CASSPEPGRLVEAFF. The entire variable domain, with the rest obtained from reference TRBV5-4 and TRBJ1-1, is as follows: ETGVTQSPTHLIKTRGQQVTLRCSSQSGHNTVSWYQQALGQGPQFIFQYYREEENGRGNFPPRFSGLQFPNYSSELNVNALELDDSALYLCASSPEPGRLVEAFFGQGTRLTVV.

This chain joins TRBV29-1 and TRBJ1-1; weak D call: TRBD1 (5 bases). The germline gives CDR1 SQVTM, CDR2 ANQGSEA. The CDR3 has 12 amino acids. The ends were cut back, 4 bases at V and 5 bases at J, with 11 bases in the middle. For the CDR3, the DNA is TGCAGCGTTGGAGGGGATGGTACTGAAGCTTTCTTT. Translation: CSVGGDGTEAFF.

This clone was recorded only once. The CDR3 spells CASRRYSGSAYNEQFF. The CDR3 nucleotides read TGTGCCAGCAGGCGGTACAGCGGGAGTGCCTACAATGAGCAGTTCTTC. V and J are TRBV27 and TRBJ2-1; 8 nucleotides match TRBD2. This CDR3 spans 16 amino acids. The V and J ends lost 6 bases and 2 bases, in that order; junction bases with no gene match: 9. Germline V CDR1 and CDR2: MNHEY, SMNVEV (reference sequence).

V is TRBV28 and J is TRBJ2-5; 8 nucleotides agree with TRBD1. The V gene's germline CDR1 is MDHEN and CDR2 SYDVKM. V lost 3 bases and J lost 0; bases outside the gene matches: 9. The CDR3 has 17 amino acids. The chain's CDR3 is CASSFPLQGGDQETQYF. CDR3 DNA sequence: TGTGCCAGCAGTTTCCCACTACAGGGGGGTGACCAAGAGACCCAGTACTTC.

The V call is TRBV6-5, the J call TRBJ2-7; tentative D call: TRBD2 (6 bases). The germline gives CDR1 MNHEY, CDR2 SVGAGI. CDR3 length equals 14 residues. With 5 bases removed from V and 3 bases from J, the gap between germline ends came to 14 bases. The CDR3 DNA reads TGTGCCAGCAGTCGCCGGGACTTTCTCTACGAGCAGTACTTC. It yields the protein CASSRRDFLYEQYF.

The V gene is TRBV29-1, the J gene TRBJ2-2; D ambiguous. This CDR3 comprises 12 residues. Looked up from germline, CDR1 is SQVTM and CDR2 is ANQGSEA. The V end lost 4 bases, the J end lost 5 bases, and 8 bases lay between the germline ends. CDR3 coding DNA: TGCAGCGTTGTGTGGGGAACCGGGGAGCTGTTTTTT. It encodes CSVVWGTGELFF.

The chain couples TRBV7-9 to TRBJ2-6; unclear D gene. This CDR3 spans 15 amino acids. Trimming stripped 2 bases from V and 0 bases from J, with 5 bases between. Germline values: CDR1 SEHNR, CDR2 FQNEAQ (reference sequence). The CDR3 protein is CASSLTRSGANVLTF. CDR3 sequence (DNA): TGTGCCAGCAGCTTAACGCGCTCTGGGGCCAACGTCCTGACTTTC.

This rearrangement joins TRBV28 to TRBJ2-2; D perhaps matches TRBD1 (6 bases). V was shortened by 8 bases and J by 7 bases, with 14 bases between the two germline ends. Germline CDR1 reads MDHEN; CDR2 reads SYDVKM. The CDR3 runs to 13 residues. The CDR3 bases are TGTGCCAGCGGGGGCTACAAGGACGGGGAGCTGTTTTTT. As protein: CASGGYKDGELFF.

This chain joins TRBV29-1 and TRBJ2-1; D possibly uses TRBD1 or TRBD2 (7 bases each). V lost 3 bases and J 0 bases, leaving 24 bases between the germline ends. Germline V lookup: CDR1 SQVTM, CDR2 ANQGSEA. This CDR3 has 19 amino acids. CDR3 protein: CSVEGGWGQRLSSYNEQFF. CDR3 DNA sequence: TGCAGCGTTGAGGGAGGGTGGGGACAGCGTCTGAGCTCCTACAATGAGCAGTTCTTC.

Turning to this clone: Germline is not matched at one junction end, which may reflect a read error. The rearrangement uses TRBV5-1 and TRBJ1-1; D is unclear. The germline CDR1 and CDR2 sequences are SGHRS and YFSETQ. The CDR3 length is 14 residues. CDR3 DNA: TGCGCCAACAGCTTGGACGGGGAGGTCACTGAAGCTTTCTTT. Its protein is CANSLDGEVTEAFF.

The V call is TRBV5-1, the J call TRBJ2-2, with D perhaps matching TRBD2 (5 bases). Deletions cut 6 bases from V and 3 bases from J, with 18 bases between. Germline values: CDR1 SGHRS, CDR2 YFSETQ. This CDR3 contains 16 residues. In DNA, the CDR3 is TGCGCCAGCATGCAAGTCGTCGGAGCGGACACCGGGGAGCTGTTTTTT. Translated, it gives CASMQVVGADTGELFF.

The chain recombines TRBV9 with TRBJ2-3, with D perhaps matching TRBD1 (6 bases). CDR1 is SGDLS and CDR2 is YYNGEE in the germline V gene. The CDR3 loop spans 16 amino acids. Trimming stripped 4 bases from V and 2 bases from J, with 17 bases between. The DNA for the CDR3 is TGTGCCAGCAGCCCCCAGGGGCAACCTTTCACAGATACGCAGTATTTT. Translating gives CASSPQGQPFTDTQYF.

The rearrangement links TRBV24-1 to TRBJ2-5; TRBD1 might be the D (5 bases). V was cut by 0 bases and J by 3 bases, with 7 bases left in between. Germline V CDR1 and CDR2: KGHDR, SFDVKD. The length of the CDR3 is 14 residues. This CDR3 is CATSDLGQKETQYF. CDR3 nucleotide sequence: TGTGCCACCAGTGATTTGGGACAAAAAGAGACCCAGTACTTC.

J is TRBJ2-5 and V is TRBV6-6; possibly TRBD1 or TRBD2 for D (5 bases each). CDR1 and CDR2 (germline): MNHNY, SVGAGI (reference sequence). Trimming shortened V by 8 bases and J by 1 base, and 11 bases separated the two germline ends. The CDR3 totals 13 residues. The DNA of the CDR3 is TGTGCCAGCCTAGGGACGATCCAAGAGACCCAGTACTTC. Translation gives CASLGTIQETQYF.

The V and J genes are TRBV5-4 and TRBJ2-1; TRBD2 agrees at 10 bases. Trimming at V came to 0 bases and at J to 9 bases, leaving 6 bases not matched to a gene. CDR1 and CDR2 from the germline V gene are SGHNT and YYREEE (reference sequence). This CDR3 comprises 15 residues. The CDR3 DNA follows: TGTGCCAGCAGCTTGGAAGCGGGAGGGCCGATTGAGCAGTTCTTC. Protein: CASSLEAGGPIEQFF. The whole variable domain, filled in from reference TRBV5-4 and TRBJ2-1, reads ETGVTQSPTHLIKTRGQQVTLRCSSQSGHNTVSWYQQALGQGPQFIFQYYREEENGRGNFPPRFSGLQFPNYSSELNVNALELDDSALYLCASSLEAGGPIEQFFGPGTRLTVL.

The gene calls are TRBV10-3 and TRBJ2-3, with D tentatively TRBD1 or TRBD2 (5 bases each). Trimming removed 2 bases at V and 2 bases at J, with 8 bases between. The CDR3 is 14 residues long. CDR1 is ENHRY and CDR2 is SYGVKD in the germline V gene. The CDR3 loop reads CAISERGPTDTQYF. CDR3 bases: TGTGCCATCAGTGAGCGGGGCCCCACAGATACGCAGTATTTT.

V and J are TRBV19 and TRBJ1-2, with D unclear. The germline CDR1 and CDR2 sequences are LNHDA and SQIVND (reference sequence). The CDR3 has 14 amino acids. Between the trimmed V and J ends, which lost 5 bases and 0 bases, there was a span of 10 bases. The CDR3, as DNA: TGTGCCAGTAGTGTTGCAGAAACTAACTATGGCTACACCTTC. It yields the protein CASSVAETNYGYTF. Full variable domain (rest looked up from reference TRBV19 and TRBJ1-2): DGGITQSPKYLFRKEGQNVTLSCEQNLNHDAMYWYRQDPGQGLRLIYYSQIVNDFQKGDIAEGYSVSREKKESFPLTVTSAQKNPTAFYLCASSVAETNYGYTFGSGTRLTVV.

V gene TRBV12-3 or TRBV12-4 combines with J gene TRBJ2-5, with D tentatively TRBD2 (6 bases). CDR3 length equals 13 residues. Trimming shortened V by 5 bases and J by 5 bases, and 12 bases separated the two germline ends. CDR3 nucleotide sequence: TGTGCCAGCAGTCAGCCGGAGGGGGAGACCCAGTACTTC. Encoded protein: CASSQPEGETQYF.

As DNA, the CDR3 is TGTGCCTCGACCGGACAAATGAACACTGAAGCTTTCTTT. It encodes CASTGQMNTEAFF. This chain links TRBV30 with TRBJ1-1; D may be TRBD1 (5 bases). CDR3 length: 13 residues. In germline, CDR1 is GTSNPN, CDR2 SVGIG (reference sequence). The V and J ends lost 7 bases and 0 bases respectively, with 12 bases between them.

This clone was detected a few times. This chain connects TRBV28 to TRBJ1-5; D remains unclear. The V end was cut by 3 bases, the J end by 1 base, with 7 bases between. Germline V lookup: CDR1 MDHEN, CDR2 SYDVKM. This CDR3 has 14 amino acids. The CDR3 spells CASSFVDSNQPQHF. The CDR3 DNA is TGTGCCAGCAGTTTTGTAGACAGCAATCAGCCCCAGCATTTT.